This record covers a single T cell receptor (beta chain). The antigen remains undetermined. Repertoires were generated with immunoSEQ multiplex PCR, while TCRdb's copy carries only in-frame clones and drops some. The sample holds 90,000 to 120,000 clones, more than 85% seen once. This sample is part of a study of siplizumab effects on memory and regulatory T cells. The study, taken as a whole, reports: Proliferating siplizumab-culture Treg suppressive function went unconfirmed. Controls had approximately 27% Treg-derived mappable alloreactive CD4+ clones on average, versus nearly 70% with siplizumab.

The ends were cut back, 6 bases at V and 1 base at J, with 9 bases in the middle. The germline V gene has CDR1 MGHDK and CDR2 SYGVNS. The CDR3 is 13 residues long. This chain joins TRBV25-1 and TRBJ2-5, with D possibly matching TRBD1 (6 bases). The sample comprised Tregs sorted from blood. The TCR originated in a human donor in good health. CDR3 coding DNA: TGTGCCAGCAGGTTAGGGGGCCAAGAGACCCAGTACTTC. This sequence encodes CASRLGGQETQYF. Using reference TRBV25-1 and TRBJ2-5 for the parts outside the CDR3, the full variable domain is EADIYQTPRYLVIGTGKKITLECSQTMGHDKMYWYQQDPGMELHLIHYSYGVNSTEKGDLSSESTVSRIRTEHFPLTLESARPSHTSQYLCASRLGGQETQYFGPGTRLLVL.